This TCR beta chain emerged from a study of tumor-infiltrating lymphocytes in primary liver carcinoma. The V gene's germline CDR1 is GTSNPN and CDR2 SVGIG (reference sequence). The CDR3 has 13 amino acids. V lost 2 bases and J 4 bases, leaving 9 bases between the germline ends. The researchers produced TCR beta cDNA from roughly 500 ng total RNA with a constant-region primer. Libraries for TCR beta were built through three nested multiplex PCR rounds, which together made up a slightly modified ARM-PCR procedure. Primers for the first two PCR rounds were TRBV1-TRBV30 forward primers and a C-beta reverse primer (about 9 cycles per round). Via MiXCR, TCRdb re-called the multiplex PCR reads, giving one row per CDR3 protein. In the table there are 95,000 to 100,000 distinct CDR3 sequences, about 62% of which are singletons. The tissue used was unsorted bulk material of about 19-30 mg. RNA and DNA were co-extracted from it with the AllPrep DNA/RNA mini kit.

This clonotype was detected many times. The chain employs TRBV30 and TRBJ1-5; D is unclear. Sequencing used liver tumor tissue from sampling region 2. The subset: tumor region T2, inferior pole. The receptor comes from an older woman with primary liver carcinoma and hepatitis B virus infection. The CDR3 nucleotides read TGTGCCTGGAGTAGTAGAAGGAATCAGCCCCAGCATTTT. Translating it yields CAWSSRRNQPQHF.